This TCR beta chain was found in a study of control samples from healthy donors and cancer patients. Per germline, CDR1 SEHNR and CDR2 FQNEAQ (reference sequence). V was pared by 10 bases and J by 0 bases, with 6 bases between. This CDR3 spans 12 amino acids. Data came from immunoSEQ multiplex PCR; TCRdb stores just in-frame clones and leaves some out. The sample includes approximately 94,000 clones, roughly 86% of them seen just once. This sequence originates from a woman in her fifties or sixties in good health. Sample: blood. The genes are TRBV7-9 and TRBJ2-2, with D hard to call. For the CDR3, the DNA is TGTGCCACCCGATCGAACACCGGGGAGCTGTTTTTT. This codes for CATRSNTGELFF. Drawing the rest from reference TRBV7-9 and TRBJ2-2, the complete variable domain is DTGVSQNPRHKITKRGQNVTFRCDPISEHNRLYWYRQTLGQGPEFLTYFQNEAQLEKSRLLSDRFSAERPKGSFSTLEIQRTEQGDSAMYLCATRSNTGELFFGEGSRLTVL.